Below are 19 T cell receptor beta chains sequenced from a single sample in a study of T cells in Graves' hyperthyroidism and ophthalmopathy. From RNA transcripts, TCR beta CDR3 regions were amplified. A first-round RT-PCR of the TCR CDR3 used the HTBI primer set. TCRdb re-derived calls from the multiplex PCR reads in MiXCR, one entry per CDR3 protein. The sample has roughly 700,000 distinct CDR3 sequences, just over 35% seen once. The sequencing sample was made of blood. The receptors originated from a woman aged 40 to 49 with Graves' hyperthyroidism.

This clonotype was seen ten or more times. The chain combines TRBV20-1 with TRBJ2-7; TRBD2 agrees at 7 bases. V trimming: 3 bases; J trimming: 0 bases; junction bases outside the gene matches: 14. The length of the CDR3 is 17 residues. Germline V CDR1 and CDR2: DFQATT, SNEGSKA (reference sequence). The CDR3 DNA reads TGCAGTGCTAGGGCTGCTCTAGCGGAGAGACACTCCTACGAGCAGTACTTC. Translated, it gives CSARAALAERHSYEQYF.

The chain joins TRBV14 to TRBJ2-2, with 11 bases that match TRBD2. V lost 6 bases to trimming and J lost 0 bases; unmatched junction nucleotides: 3. The CDR3 has 16 amino acids. Germline values: CDR1 SGHDN, CDR2 FVKESK. Here the CDR3 reads CASSLAGGSNTGELFF. DNA of the CDR3: TGTGCCAGCAGTCTAGCGGGAGGTTCGAACACCGGGGAGCTGTTTTTT.

About this clonotype itself: Possible read error: a much larger clone is one base away. This rearrangement joins TRBV7-9 to TRBJ2-7; D possibly corresponds to TRBD1 (5 bases). This CDR3 is built from 15 residues. CDR1 is SEHNR, CDR2 FQNEAQ, per germline (reference sequence). The DNA of the CDR3 is TGTGCCAGCAGCTACCAATGGAGCAGGGCCGACGAGCAGCACTTC. It is translated as CASSYQWSRADEQHF.

The rearrangement uses TRBV7-8 and TRBJ1-4, with unresolved D. The germline V gene encodes CDR1 SGHVS and CDR2 FQNEAQ. The V end was cut by 8 bases, the J end by 10 bases, with 17 bases between. This CDR3 is 13 amino acids long. CDR3 amino acids: CASSGSRSAKLFF. DNA for the CDR3: TGTGCCAGCTCTGGATCTAGGTCGGCAAAACTGTTTTTT.

This clonotype was counted only a few times. The chain links TRBV2 to TRBJ1-5, with 9 bases aligning to TRBD1. The CDR3 runs 15 residues. V dropped 4 bases and J dropped 5; count of bases not matched to a gene: 6. Germline CDR1 is SNHLY and CDR2 is FYNNEI. CDR3 coding DNA: TGTGCCAGCAGTGGCCGGACAGGGGATCATCAGCCCCAGCATTTT. Protein: CASSGRTGDHQPQHF.

At least ten counts were recorded for this clonotype. This chain links TRBV2 with TRBJ1-2, with unresolved D. The CDR3 extends over 13 amino acids. V was clipped by 3 bases and J by 3 bases, with 8 bases between them. Per germline, CDR1 SNHLY and CDR2 FYNNEI. Here the CDR3 reads CASSDSGDYGYTF. CDR3 in DNA: TGTGCCAGCAGTGACTCCGGCGACTATGGCTACACCTTC.

This clonotype has more than one count but fewer than ten. The chain combines TRBV5-1 with TRBJ2-5; possible D gene TRBD1, 6 bases. Germline V gene data show CDR1 as SGHRS and CDR2 as YFSETQ. Deletions cut 0 bases from V and 4 bases from J, with 13 bases between. This CDR3 is 15 amino acids long. The CDR3 DNA reads as TGCGCCAGCAGCTTGGAGTCAGGGGAAGGAGAGACCCAGTACTTC. Translation gives CASSLESGEGETQYF. Using reference TRBV5-1 and TRBJ2-5 for the parts outside the CDR3, the full variable domain is KAGVTQTPRYLIKTRGQQVTLSCSPISGHRSVSWYQQTPGQGLQFLFEYFSETQRNKGNFPGRFSGRQFSNSRSEMNVSTLELGDSALYLCASSLESGEGETQYFGPGTRLLVL.

This clonotype was observed many times. V usage is TRBV7-9 and J usage is TRBJ1-4; the D is unclear. The germline V gene encodes CDR1 SEHNR and CDR2 FQNEAQ (reference sequence). The CDR3 covers 16 residues. Trimming left V 5 bases short and J 5 bases short, with 18 bases between. Here the CDR3 reads CASSRATVGPNEKLFF. For the CDR3, the DNA is TGTGCCAGCAGCCGAGCAACAGTTGGCCCCAATGAAAAACTGTTTTTT.

This clonotype was detected ten times or more. This chain uses TRBV7-2 with TRBJ2-5; 9 bases agree with TRBD2. Germline values: CDR1 SGHTA, CDR2 FQGNSA. Trimming took 5 bases from V and 3 from J; bases not matched to a gene: 13. The CDR3 sequence is 17 residues long. Here the CDR3 DNA reads TGTGCCAGCAGCCCCTATGGGGGCAGCGGGGGGAAAGAGACCCAGTACTTC. Encoded protein: CASSPYGGSGGKETQYF.

This clonotype was seen a handful of times. This chain joins TRBV12-3 or TRBV12-4 and TRBJ2-6, with D maybe TRBD1 (6 bases). The V end lost 3 bases, the J end lost 0 bases, and 18 bases lay between the germline ends. This CDR3 has 19 amino acids. CDR3 nucleotides: TGTGCCAGCAGTTTTCCCAGGACAGCCGCGAGCTCTGGGGCCAACGTCCTGACTTTC. The encoded protein is CASSFPRTAASSGANVLTF.

As regards this clonotype: One end of the junction is discordant with germline, which a read error may explain. This chain joins TRBV10-2 and TRBJ1-1; 9 bases map to TRBD1. Germline loops: CDR1 WSHSY, CDR2 SAAADI. The CDR3 is 16 amino acids. The CDR3 protein is CASSLWLGQGNTEAFF. Here the CDR3 DNA reads TGTGCCAGCAGTTTATGGCTGGGACAGGGAAACACTGAAGCTTTCTTT.

This clonotype has a count of ten or more. The rearrangement uses TRBV20-1 and TRBJ1-2; D is possibly TRBD1 (6 bases). The CDR3 is 14 amino acids. Germline-derived CDR1 and CDR2 are DFQATT and SNEGSKA (reference sequence). Trimming took 3 bases from V and 4 from J, leaving 15 bases between them. For the CDR3, the DNA is TGCAGTGCTAGCGGGGCAGGGGTTATCTATGGCTACACCTTC. Its translation is CSASGAGVIYGYTF.

CDR3 amino acids: CAISESRETQYF. CDR3 nucleotide sequence: TGTGCCATTAGCGAGTCGAGGGAGACCCAGTACTTC. The chain recombines TRBV10-3 with TRBJ2-5; tentative D call: TRBD2 (5 bases). CDR1 is ENHRY, CDR2 SYGVKD, per germline. The V end lost 9 bases, the J end lost 5 bases, and 13 bases lay between the germline ends. The CDR3 runs to 12 residues.

This clonotype came up many times. CDR3 sequence: CSVEDGTGPSMLQETQYF. Written as DNA, the CDR3 is TGCAGCGTTGAAGATGGGACAGGGCCCTCAATGCTCCAAGAGACCCAGTACTTC. The rearrangement uses TRBV29-1 and TRBJ2-5; 9 positions match TRBD1. V was clipped by 0 bases and J by 1 base; unmatched bases: 12. Germline V gene lookup returns CDR1 SQVTM and CDR2 ANQGSEA. The CDR3 length is 18 residues.

This clonotype was seen at least ten times. V is TRBV15 and J is TRBJ2-5; 7 bases align to TRBD2. J lost 1 base, V lost 9 bases, and 20 bases had no gene match. CDR3 length: 18 residues. In germline, CDR1 is LNHNV, CDR2 YYDKDF (reference sequence). The CDR3 is CATRTISGLGSSQETQYF. As DNA, the CDR3 is TGTGCCACTCGCACAATATCCGGACTAGGGTCCTCCCAAGAGACCCAGTACTTC.

In its sample, this clonotype was seen a few times. The chain uses TRBV2 and TRBJ1-4; the match to TRBD1 covers 7 bases. This CDR3 spans 16 amino acids. Germline loops: CDR1 SNHLY, CDR2 FYNNEI. J was trimmed by 2 bases and V by 6 bases; bases with no gene match: 9. In DNA, the CDR3 is TGTGCCAGCAGCGAGGGACAGATATGGACTAATGAAAAACTGTTTTTT. This sequence encodes CASSEGQIWTNEKLFF.

CDR3 loop: CASSYVGRQSSGNTIYF. As DNA, the CDR3 is TGTGCCAGCAGTTACGTGGGACGCCAGAGCTCTGGAAACACCATATATTTT. The gene calls are TRBV6-6 and TRBJ1-3; the D gene is possibly TRBD1 (5 bases). Per the germline V gene, CDR1 is MNHNY and CDR2 is SVGAGI (reference sequence). The V and J ends lost 2 bases and 0 bases respectively, with 14 bases between them. The CDR3 covers 17 residues.

This clonotype was counted at least ten times. V and J are TRBV29-1 and TRBJ2-5; D might be TRBD2 (6 bases). V shed 7 bases and J shed 5 bases, with 14 bases lying between them. The germline gives CDR1 SQVTM, CDR2 ANQGSEA. CDR3 size: 12 residues. This chain's CDR3 is CSAMGGTETQYF. The CDR3 DNA sequence: TGCAGCGCCATGGGCGGGACGGAGACCCAGTACTTC.

V is TRBV6-1 and J is TRBJ1-5; D call uncertain. Trimming stripped 6 bases from V and 5 bases from J, with 8 bases between. The CDR3 totals 12 residues. From germline, CDR1 is MNHNS and CDR2 SASEGT. The CDR3 loop reads CASSQMDQPQHF. CDR3 in DNA: TGTGCCAGCAGCCAGATGGATCAGCCCCAGCATTTT.